These 17 T cell receptor beta chains were sequenced from one sample in a study of shared clonotypes between healthy human individuals. Method: immunoSEQ multiplex PCR; TCRdb's copy keeps in-frame clones and lacks some. The sample holds fewer than 1.6 million clones, less than 99% seen once. The source material was naive CD4+ T cells sorted from blood. The subset: CD45RA+ positively selected. The receptors here all came from a man aged 30 to 45 in good health.

The count of this clone is one. The rearrangement links TRBV6-1 to TRBJ2-3, with 8 bases fitting TRBD1. Per germline, CDR1 MNHNS and CDR2 SASEGT. V lost 2 bases and J lost 0; bases outside the gene matches: 4. This CDR3 spans 16 amino acids. This CDR3 reads CASSERAGGSTDTQYF. The CDR3 DNA sequence: TGTGCCAGCAGTGAACGAGCAGGGGGCAGCACAGATACGCAGTATTTT.

The V and J genes are TRBV5-1 and TRBJ2-7; 9 bases map to TRBD1. The CDR3 has 14 amino acids. Germline V gene lookup returns CDR1 SGHRS and CDR2 YFSETQ. J was trimmed by 6 bases and V by 4 bases; bases with no gene match: 8. The CDR3 DNA reads as TGCGCCAGCAGCCGGGACAGGGTTGACGGCGAGCAGTACTTC. It yields the protein CASSRDRVDGEQYF.

This chain connects TRBV6-5 to TRBJ2-7; a possible D gene is TRBD1 (6 bases). There are 11 residues in the CDR3. CDR1 and CDR2 from the germline V gene are MNHEY and SVGAGI. V shed 9 bases and J shed 2 bases, with 8 bases lying between them. This CDR3 reads CASGQPYEQYF. CDR3 in DNA: TGTGCCAGTGGACAGCCCTACGAGCAGTACTTC.

This chain connects TRBV19 to TRBJ1-2; 7 bases match TRBD1. Trimming removed 5 bases from V and 7 bases from J; junction bases left unmatched: 13. Germline loops: CDR1 LNHDA, CDR2 SQIVND (reference sequence). The length of the CDR3 is 15 residues. Here the CDR3 DNA reads TGTGCCAGTAGTCCGGACGGGACAGAGGGAAGTGGCTACACCTTC. Its protein is CASSPDGTEGSGYTF.

The CDR3 loop reads CASTPDWSSYEQYF. In DNA form, the CDR3 reads TGTGCCAGCACCCCGGACTGGAGCTCCTACGAGCAGTACTTC. This chain uses TRBV6-1 with TRBJ2-7; tentatively, D is TRBD2 (5 bases). CDR1 is MNHNS, CDR2 SASEGT, per germline. The CDR3 extends over 14 amino acids. The ends were cut back, 7 bases at V and 0 bases at J, with 13 bases in the middle.

V usage is TRBV6-5 and J usage is TRBJ2-4, with D unclear. Germline assignment: CDR1 MNHEY and CDR2 SVGAGI. Trimming pared 6 bases from V and 0 bases from J, leaving 6 bases between. The CDR3 contains 13 residues. CDR3 loop: CASRQVAKNIQYF. The CDR3 DNA follows: TGTGCCAGCAGGCAGGTAGCCAAAAACATTCAGTACTTC.

The rearrangement links TRBV4-3 to TRBJ2-7, with a tentative D call TRBD1 (6 bases). CDR1 is LGHNA and CDR2 is YSLEER in the germline V gene. CDR3 length equals 15 residues. The ends were cut back, 2 bases at V and 2 bases at J, with 13 bases in the middle. CDR3 amino acids: CASSQLGDNTYEQYF. The DNA of the CDR3 is TGCGCCAGCAGCCAATTGGGGGACAACACCTACGAGCAGTACTTC.

CDR3 sequence reads: CASSFGGRSTDTQYF. The CDR3 DNA reads as TGTGCCAGCAGCTTTGGTGGGAGGAGCACAGATACGCAGTATTTT. The rearrangement uses TRBV5-4 and TRBJ2-3; weak D call: TRBD2 (6 bases). The ends were cut back, 2 bases at V and 0 bases at J, with 10 bases in the middle. CDR3 size: 15 residues. Per the germline V gene, CDR1 is SGHNT and CDR2 is YYREEE (reference sequence).

The V gene is TRBV18, the J gene TRBJ2-7, with 7 bases matching TRBD2. V was clipped by 3 bases and J by 4 bases; unmatched bases: 18. The CDR3 covers 18 residues. Per the germline V gene, CDR1 is KGHSH and CDR2 is LQKENI. The chain's CDR3 is CASSPRAGDYAQRYEQYF. CDR3 coding DNA: TGTGCCAGCTCACCTCGGGCGGGAGACTACGCACAAAGATACGAGCAGTACTTC.

This clone was recorded only once. The chain couples TRBV28 to TRBJ1-1; possibly TRBD1 for D (5 bases). V was cut by 7 bases and J by 1 base, with 16 bases left in between. The CDR3 consists of 15 residues. Germline assignment: CDR1 MDHEN and CDR2 SYDVKM. The CDR3 spells CASTTPGLWNTEAFF. For the CDR3, the DNA is TGTGCCAGCACTACTCCGGGACTCTGGAACACTGAAGCTTTCTTT.

The chain couples TRBV5-4 to TRBJ2-1, with 7 bases identical to TRBD1. The CDR3 contains 14 residues. From germline, CDR1 is SGHNT and CDR2 YYREEE (reference sequence). The ends lost 0 bases at V and 12 bases at J; junction bases unmatched: 9. CDR3 amino acids: CASSLEQGIFGQFF. The CDR3 region has the DNA TGTGCCAGCAGCTTGGAACAGGGGATCTTCGGGCAGTTCTTC.

This chain uses TRBV27 with TRBJ2-5; D could derive from TRBD1 or TRBD2 (5 bases each). CDR1 and CDR2 from the germline V gene are MNHEY and SMNVEV (reference sequence). Trimming took off 5 bases at V and 5 bases at J, with 15 bases between the two ends. This CDR3 has 14 amino acids. For the CDR3, the DNA is TGTGCCAGCAGTCGGGTGGGGGTTGTGGAGACCCAGTACTTC. Amino acids: CASSRVGVVETQYF.

A single count supports this clone. This chain uses TRBV7-9 with TRBJ1-2, with TRBD1 as a possible D gene (6 bases). Germline V gene lookup returns CDR1 SEHNR and CDR2 FQNEAQ (reference sequence). The V end lost 2 bases, the J end lost 3 bases, and 16 bases lay between the germline ends. The CDR3 is 16 residues long. In DNA form, the CDR3 reads TGTGCCAGCAGCTTATGGGACACCGAAGATTACTATGGCTACACCTTC. Its protein product is CASSLWDTEDYYGYTF.

The chain has TRBV5-1 and TRBJ1-1; the D is unclear. With 4 bases removed from V and 5 bases from J, the gap between germline ends came to 15 bases. CDR3 length equals 14 residues. Germline CDR1 reads SGHRS; CDR2 reads YFSETQ. Here the CDR3 reads CASSPKGLGTEAFF. As DNA, the CDR3 is TGCGCCAGCAGCCCGAAAGGCCTGGGGACTGAAGCTTTCTTT.

The chain's CDR3 is CASSLVAGNIQYF. The CDR3 nucleotides read TGTGCCAGCAGCTTAGTGGCAGGGAACATTCAGTACTTC. The chain has TRBV7-2 and TRBJ2-4; D perhaps matches TRBD1 (5 bases). The V gene lost 1 base and the J gene lost 7 bases, with 8 bases spanning the gap. The V gene's germline CDR1 is SGHTA and CDR2 FQGNSA. The CDR3 consists of 13 residues.

This chain joins TRBV27 and TRBJ2-1, with D uncertain. Germline CDR1 MNHEY, CDR2 SMNVEV (reference sequence). Trimming removed 6 bases from V and 0 bases from J, with 9 bases in between. CDR3 size: 14 residues. The CDR3 region has the DNA TGTGCCAGCAGGACTCTCAGCTCCTACAATGAGCAGTTCTTC. Protein: CASRTLSSYNEQFF.

J is TRBJ2-1 and V is TRBV7-2, with 10 positions matching TRBD1. In germline, CDR1 is SGHTA, CDR2 FQGNSA. The CDR3 spans 14 residues. The V segment lost 5 bases and the J segment 8 bases; nucleotides outside the gene matches: 6. Here the CDR3 reads CASSPGQGSHEQFF. DNA of the CDR3: TGTGCCAGCAGCCCGGGACAGGGGTCCCATGAGCAGTTCTTC.